The 8 T cell receptor beta chains below all came from one sample that was sequenced in a study of regulatory T cells in long-lasting Graves disease. Indicated time point: newly diagnosed GD, antithyroid drugs for less than 3 months. Making the TCR library involved RNA that had been extracted from PBMCs. Arm-PCR with iRepertoire HTBI primers amplified the CDR3 regions for these TCR beta libraries. TCRdb passed the multiplex PCR reads through MiXCR, listing each CDR3 protein once. Of 440,000 or so distinct CDR3 sequences listed, about 15% are singletons. A further study also used this sample, focusing on T cells in Graves' hyperthyroidism and ophthalmopathy.

The specimen was peripheral blood mononuclear cells (PBMCs), collected at new diagnosis, from a patient treated with antithyroid drugs. Receptor source: a woman aged 25 to 39 with Graves disease.

Many counts were recorded for this clonotype. This sequence joins TRBV6-1 and TRBJ2-1, with 9 bases identical to TRBD2. The ends lost 11 bases at V and 7 bases at J; junction bases unmatched: 9. The CDR3 extends over 13 amino acids. Germline V gene sequence: CDR1 MNHNS, CDR2 SASEGT. For the CDR3, the DNA is TGTGCCCAGCGTAGCGGGAGTAAGAATGAGCAGTTCTTC. Translating it yields CAQRSGSKNEQFF.

This clonotype has only a few counts. The V call is TRBV29-1, the J call TRBJ1-5; 7 nucleotides agree with TRBD1. The CDR3 covers 15 residues. V lost 8 bases, J lost 1 base, and 11 bases stayed unmatched. The germline V gene has CDR1 SQVTM and CDR2 ANQGSEA. CDR3 loop: CSFKAGTDSNQPQHF. The CDR3, as DNA: TGCAGCTTCAAAGCCGGGACAGACAGCAATCAGCCCCAGCATTTT.

The sample holds many counts of this clonotype. The rearrangement joins TRBV10-3 to TRBJ1-6; D ambiguous. The CDR3 is 16 residues long. The V gene's germline CDR1 is ENHRY and CDR2 SYGVKD. The ends were cut back, 0 bases at V and 7 bases at J, with 13 bases in the middle. DNA for the CDR3: TGTGCCATCAGTGAGTCGGGTCGAGACCAGAATTCACCCCTCCACTTT. This gives the protein CAISESGRDQNSPLHF.

This clonotype was observed a handful of times. The chain has TRBV30 and TRBJ1-2, with D perhaps TRBD1 (5 bases). The CDR3 consists of 14 residues. V lost 2 bases and J 2 bases, leaving 12 bases between the germline ends. The germline V gene has CDR1 GTSNPN and CDR2 SVGIG (reference sequence). CDR3 nucleotide sequence: TGTGCCTGGAGTCTGACAGATCCAAACTATGGCTACACCTTC. Protein: CAWSLTDPNYGYTF.

This clonotype was detected many times. The V and J genes are TRBV3-1 and TRBJ2-2; D is undetermined. Germline V lookup: CDR1 LGHDT, CDR2 YNNKEL (reference sequence). V lost 1 base and J 7 bases, leaving 7 bases between the germline ends. The CDR3 runs to 13 residues. CDR3 nucleotide sequence: TGTGCCAGCAGCCAAGGTTGGAACGGGGAGCTGTTTTTT. Its protein product is CASSQGWNGELFF.

This clonotype showed up just a few times. This chain joins TRBV4-2 and TRBJ2-1; 9 bases match TRBD2. V gave up 3 bases and J gave up 5 bases; unmatched junction bases: 11. The germline gives CDR1 LGHNA, CDR2 YNFKEQ. The CDR3 is 17 amino acids. CDR3 amino acids: CASSQEVLAGNHNEQFF. The CDR3 bases are TGTGCCAGCAGCCAGGAGGTACTAGCGGGTAACCACAATGAGCAGTTCTTC.

This clonotype was detected ten times or more. The chain links TRBV12-3 or TRBV12-4 to TRBJ2-3, with 9 positions matching TRBD2. The CDR3 is 16 amino acids. Losses at the gene ends were 7 bases for V and 4 bases for J; bases not matched to a gene: 12. This chain's CDR3 is CASTLGAGGIPDTQYF. CDR3 bases: TGTGCCAGCACCCTAGGGGCGGGGGGGATCCCAGATACGCAGTATTTT.

The chain couples TRBV7-9 to TRBJ1-4; D ambiguous. V lost 8 bases to trimming and J lost 8 bases, with 9 bases between them. The CDR3 is 11 residues long. The germline V gene encodes CDR1 SEHNR and CDR2 FQNEAQ (reference sequence). The CDR3 bases are TGTGCCAGCTATCGTGGGGAAAAACTGTTTTTT. Translation: CASYRGEKLFF. The whole variable domain, filled in from reference TRBV7-9 and TRBJ1-4, reads DTGVSQNPRHKITKRGQNVTFRCDPISEHNRLYWYRQTLGQGPEFLTYFQNEAQLEKSRLLSDRFSAERPKGSFSTLEIQRTEQGDSAMYLCASYRGEKLFFGSGTQLSVL.